This is a list of T cell receptor beta chains from one sample in a study of OX40 agonist ivuxolimab in advanced cancers. The protocol was immunoSEQ multiplex PCR, while the TCRdb copy is restricted to in-frame clones and leaves out a portion. The repertoire holds some 43,000 clones, with 86% as singletons. The sequencing used CD4+ or CD8+ T cells sorted from blood, collected in a trial of the OX40 agonist ivuxolimab. The receptors originated from an adult with an advanced solid tumor such as melanoma, head and neck, liver or kidney cancer. CDR3s leave out the opening cysteine and the closing phenylalanine or tryptophan. The size field is filled for only some rows; it gives once, few, many or a size class.

ASSVDGGDQPQH TRBJ1-5 - TRBV9
ASSHTDRGYEQY TRBJ2-7 few TRBV5-6
ASSQEQETQY TRBJ2-5 - TRBV6-5
ASSINGLDGYEQY TRBJ2-7 - TRBV19
SAQIVQSYEQY TRBJ2-7 - TRBV29-1
ASSVASGADTQY TRBJ2-3 few TRBV9
ASRLWGSDTQY TRBJ2-3 - TRBV5-6
ASSLETGHNEQF TRBJ2-1 medium-sized TRBV5-6
ASSQGDRGAGGELF TRBJ2-2 - TRBV5-6
ASKQPGTSNTGELF TRBJ2-2 once TRBV6-6
ASSPGYEQY TRBJ2-7 - TRBV11-2
ASSSFNQPQH TRBJ1-5 - TRBV7-9
ASSFDGNEQF TRBJ2-1 - TRBV6-5